The entry below gives a single TCR beta chain sequence along with its context. Its antigen remains unidentified. There are no base qualities to consult, and no much larger clone falls within one base. This sample stems from a study of shared clonotypes between healthy human individuals (dated by TCRdb to 2020 to 2022). Regarding the complete study: A couple of women and a few men aged 18 to 49 years were included in the cohort. To increase sequencing depth and limit assay-specific biases, different laboratories used diverse techniques to prepare libraries and sequence TCR repertoires. Leukapheresis yielded between about 0.94 and 10 billion PBMCs per donor. Per donor, three plates each were used for CD4 naive and CD4 memory, two for CD8 naive, and one for CD8 memory. To estimate repertoire size and how much clonotype sharing occurs between individuals, the study deeply sequenced the blood TCR repertoires of several healthy adults.

For the CD8 naive samples, CD45RO-negative cells were positively selected for CCR7, yielding a CD45RA+CCR7+ population from which TemRA cells were excluded. The donors were healthy, HIV-negative adults who had no recently reported acute infections or vaccinations. All donors were Caucasian adults living in Nashville, Tennessee, USA. Blood was collected by leukapheresis, and PBMCs were isolated by Ficoll-Histopaque density gradient centrifugation and then cryopreserved in liquid nitrogen vapor phase. Analytical flow cytometry was used to check the purity and quantity of each magnetically sorted T cell population. Each sorted fraction had its genomic DNA isolated and then quantified by UV absorbance on a Nanodrop 2000c. Using the deep immunoSEQ assay, multiplex PCR amplified TCR CDR3 regions from genomic DNA. Extracted genomic DNA from each cell subset was spread evenly across all wells of several immunoSEQ 96-well plates, with each plate serving as a replicate. For sorted subsets, roughly 200 ng of genomic DNA, equivalent to around 30,000 T cell genomes, went into each replicate PCR. The purified libraries were quantified using a Qubit 3.0 fluorometer, sized with a Bioanalyzer 2100, and then quantified again using the KAPA Library Quantification kit. Every immunoSEQ 96-well plate was sequenced on a separate single-read 150-cycle Illumina NextSeq 550 flow cell. Per the original workflow: Because the immunoSEQ output included only junctional sequences and no quality scores, the filtering could not be the same as the filtering used for full-length reads. Sequences were annotated with PyIR, a Python wrapper for IgBLAST v1.9, using IMGT germline references to assign V/J genes and CDR3. Reads with weak V/J assignments (E-value above 1e-6), missing CDR3, stop codons, out-of-frame junctions, or ambiguous translated residues were removed. A V3J clonotype was defined by an identical inferred V gene, J gene, and CDR3 amino acid sequence. To compute the percentage overlap between repertoires, the number of shared unique clonotypes was divided by the size of the smaller repertoire. RTK rarefaction, the Chao1 estimator, and Recon v2.1 estimates of unobserved clonotypes were used to assess repertoire richness. Generation probabilities were computed with OLGA for all TCRbeta clonotypes obtained by the gDNA method from several donors. Drawn from immuneACCESS, this table holds only the in-frame rearrangements with V and J called that TCRdb kept. Clones are partly lost; checked studies trace under half to an unresolved V gene and leave the rest unexplained. V and J calls plus clone size are reproduced from that table; the DNA served to infer D and trimming. The sample contains hundreds of thousands of clones, roughly 95% of them found a single time. Approximately 0.12% of the sample goes to the ten largest clones.

A distance of 15 bases separates the germline ends of V and J, which lose 4 bases and 6 bases respectively. The germline V gene (reference sequence) specifies SEHNR as CDR1 and FQNEAQ as CDR2. The CDR3 holds 14 amino acids from the cysteine to the phenylalanine. Of the read, only the CDR3 DNA is kept; its 42 bases are in frame from base 1. Overall study outcomes, separate from this receptor: Naive subsets generally had larger estimated clonotype richness than memory subsets did. Pairwise subsampling led to the expectation that sequencing depth would affect the degree of clonotype sharing among donors. About 4.5% of naive CD4, 3.5% of naive CD8, about 2.4% of memory CD4, and roughly 0.4% of memory CD8 clonotypes were shared across several donors. The genetic and exposure-history diversity represented was limited by the small number of donors. Sampling was restricted to blood, and TCR repertoires in tissue are likely to differ from TCR repertoires in blood. Incomplete sequencing was indicated by rarefaction of sorted-subset datasets, despite the large sequencing depth. Compared with non-shared clonotypes, the clonotypes found in all four sorted-subset donors had higher generation probabilities.

The receptor comes from a woman in her 30s in good health. Sequenced: naive CD8+ T cells sorted from blood. The cell subset or site label for this specimen denotes: CD45RA+CCR7+. The sequence links TRBV7-9 to TRBJ1-2; no D segment can be confidently identified. The nucleotide sequence reads TGTGCCAGCAGCTCGATTACCGAGGCCCATGGCTACACCTTC. Translated, it gives CASSSITEAHGYTF.